A single sample is the source of the 9 T cell receptor beta chains below, sequenced in a study of cytotoxic CD8 clonotypes in ibrutinib-treated CLL. Sequencing used immunoSEQ multiplex PCR; TCRdb keeps in-frame clones, though not all of them. Of about 130,000 clones listed, roughly 84% are singletons. Material: PBMCs, obtained after 24 months of ibrutinib treatment. The receptors shown here come from a human donor with chronic lymphocytic leukemia.

The rearrangement links TRBV6-5 to TRBJ2-5; D is ambiguous. This CDR3 is built from 11 residues. V dropped 6 bases and J dropped 3 bases, with 5 bases sitting between them. Germline V CDR1 and CDR2: MNHEY, SVGAGI. The CDR3 DNA reads TGTGCCAGCAGGGAAGAAGAGACCCAGTACTTC. Its protein is CASREEETQYF.

The chain is built from TRBV7-2 and TRBJ1-2; tentative D call: TRBD1 (5 bases). This CDR3 is built from 13 residues. Germline lookup yields CDR1 SGHTA and CDR2 FQGNSA. With 2 bases removed from V and 7 bases from J, the gap between germline ends came to 11 bases. CDR3 nucleotides: TGTGCCAGCAGCTTATCGGGGGTCTTTGGCTACACCTTC. It encodes CASSLSGVFGYTF.

V is TRBV7-3 and J is TRBJ1-1; TRBD1 aligns across 10 bases. From germline, CDR1 is SGHTA and CDR2 FQGTGA. The CDR3 is made up of 14 amino acids. V shed 5 bases and J 5 bases; nucleotides not matched to a gene: 5. The CDR3 spells CASSPDRGDTEAFF. DNA of the CDR3: TGTGCCAGCAGCCCGGACAGGGGGGATACTGAAGCTTTCTTT.

The J gene is TRBJ2-7, the V gene TRBV30, with TRBD2 identical over 12 bases. The germline CDR1 and CDR2 sequences are GTSNPN and SVGIG (reference sequence). The CDR3 runs 13 residues. V lost 1 base and J lost 7; bases outside the gene matches: 2. In nucleotides, the CDR3 is TGTGCCTGGAGTGGGGGACTAGCGGGTGAGCAGTACTTC. It is translated as CAWSGGLAGEQYF.

The J gene is TRBJ1-5, the V gene TRBV7-2; no firm D call. CDR3 size: 15 residues. The germline V gene encodes CDR1 SGHTA and CDR2 FQGNSA. V lost 4 bases and J 5 bases, leaving 15 bases between the germline ends. The CDR3 spells CASSSRGDVDQPQHF. DNA for the CDR3: TGTGCCAGCAGCTCCCGCGGGGATGTTGATCAGCCCCAGCATTTT.

This clone was counted a few times. The J gene is TRBJ1-3, the V gene TRBV7-9, with D hard to call. Germline CDR1 is SEHNR and CDR2 is FQNEAQ (reference sequence). Trimming took off 5 bases at V and 2 bases at J, with 13 bases between the two ends. This CDR3 has 15 residues. CDR3 loop: CASSHRERAGNTIYF. DNA for the CDR3: TGTGCCAGCAGCCATCGCGAGAGGGCTGGAAACACCATATATTTT.

This clone was observed a few times. The rearrangement uses TRBV19 and TRBJ1-5; 8 bases align to TRBD1. Per the germline V gene, CDR1 is LNHDA and CDR2 is SQIVND (reference sequence). Trimming at V came to 3 bases and at J to 6 bases, leaving 7 bases not matched to a gene. The CDR3 extends over 15 amino acids. In nucleotides, the CDR3 is TGTGCCAGTAGTATGTCCAGGGGGCAGCTTCAGCCCCAGCATTTT. The encoded protein is CASSMSRGQLQPQHF.

This chain joins TRBV30 and TRBJ2-7; D may match TRBD1 or TRBD2 (5 bases each). CDR1 and CDR2 (germline): GTSNPN, SVGIG (reference sequence). The CDR3 contains 12 residues. Trimming removed 4 bases from V and 6 bases from J, with 13 bases in between. In DNA, the CDR3 is TGTGCCTGGAAAAAGGGGACCGTCGAGCAGTACTTC. Amino acid sequence: CAWKKGTVEQYF.

The gene calls are TRBV30 and TRBJ1-1, with D possibly being TRBD1 (5 bases). Trimming removed 3 bases from V and 0 bases from J, with 8 bases in between. Germline values: CDR1 GTSNPN, CDR2 SVGIG (reference sequence). CDR3 size: 13 residues. CDR3 in amino acids: CAWRAGMNTEAFF. The CDR3 DNA is TGTGCCTGGAGGGCAGGGATGAACACTGAAGCTTTCTTT.